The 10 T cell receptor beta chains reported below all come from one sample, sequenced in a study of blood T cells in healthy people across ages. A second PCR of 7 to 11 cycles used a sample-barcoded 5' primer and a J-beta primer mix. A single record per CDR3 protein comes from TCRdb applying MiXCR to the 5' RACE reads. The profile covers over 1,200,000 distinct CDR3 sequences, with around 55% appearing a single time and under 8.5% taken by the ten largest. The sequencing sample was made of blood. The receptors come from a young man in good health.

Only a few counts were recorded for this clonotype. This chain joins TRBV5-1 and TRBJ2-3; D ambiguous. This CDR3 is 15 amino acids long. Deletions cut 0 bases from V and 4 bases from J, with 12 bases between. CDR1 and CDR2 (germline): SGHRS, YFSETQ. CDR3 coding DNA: TGCGCCAGCAGCTTGGTATCTCCTCCGGCAGATACGCAGTATTTT. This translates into CASSLVSPPADTQYF.

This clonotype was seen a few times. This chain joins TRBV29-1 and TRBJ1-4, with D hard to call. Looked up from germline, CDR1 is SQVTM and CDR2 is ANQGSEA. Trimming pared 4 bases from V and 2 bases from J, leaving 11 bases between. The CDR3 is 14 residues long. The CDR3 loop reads CSVARGATNEKLFF. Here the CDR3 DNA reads TGCAGCGTTGCTCGTGGTGCTACTAATGAAAAACTGTTTTTT.

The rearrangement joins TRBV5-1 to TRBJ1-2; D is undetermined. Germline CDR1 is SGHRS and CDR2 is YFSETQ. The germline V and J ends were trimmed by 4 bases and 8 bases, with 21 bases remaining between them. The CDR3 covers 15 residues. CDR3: CASSPGGPVVGGYTF. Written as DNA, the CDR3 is TGCGCCAGCAGCCCCGGAGGGCCCGTCGTGGGAGGCTACACCTTC.

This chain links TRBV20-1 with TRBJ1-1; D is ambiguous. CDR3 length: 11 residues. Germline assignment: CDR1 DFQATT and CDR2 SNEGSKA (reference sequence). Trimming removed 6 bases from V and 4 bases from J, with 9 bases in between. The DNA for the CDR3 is TGCAGTGCGCAGTTGACCACTGAAGCTTTCTTT. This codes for CSAQLTTEAFF.

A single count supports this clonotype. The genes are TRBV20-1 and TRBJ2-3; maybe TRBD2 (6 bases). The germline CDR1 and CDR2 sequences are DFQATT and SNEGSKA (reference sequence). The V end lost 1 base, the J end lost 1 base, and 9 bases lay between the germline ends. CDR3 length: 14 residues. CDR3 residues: CSARGRERTDTQYF. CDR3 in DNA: TGCAGTGCTAGAGGCCGGGAGCGCACAGATACGCAGTATTTT.

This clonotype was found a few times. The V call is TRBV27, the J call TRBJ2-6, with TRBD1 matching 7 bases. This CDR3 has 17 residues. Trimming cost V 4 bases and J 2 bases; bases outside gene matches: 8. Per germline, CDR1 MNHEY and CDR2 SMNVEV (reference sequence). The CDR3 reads CASSSIEGAPGANVLTF. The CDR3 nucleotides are TGTGCCAGCAGTTCAATAGAGGGGGCGCCTGGGGCCAACGTCCTGACTTTC.

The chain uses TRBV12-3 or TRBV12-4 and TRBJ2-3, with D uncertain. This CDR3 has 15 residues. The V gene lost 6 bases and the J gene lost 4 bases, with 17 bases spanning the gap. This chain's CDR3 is CASRSAGGRADTQYF. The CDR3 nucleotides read TGTGCCAGCAGGTCCGCTGGTGGACGGGCAGATACGCAGTATTTT.

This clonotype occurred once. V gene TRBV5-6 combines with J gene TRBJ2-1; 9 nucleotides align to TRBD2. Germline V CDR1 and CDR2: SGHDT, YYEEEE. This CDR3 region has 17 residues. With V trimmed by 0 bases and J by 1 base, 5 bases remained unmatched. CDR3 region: CASSLEELAGSYNEQFF. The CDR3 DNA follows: TGTGCCAGCAGCTTGGAAGAGCTAGCGGGGTCCTACAATGAGCAGTTCTTC. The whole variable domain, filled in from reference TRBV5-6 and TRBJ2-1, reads DAGVTQSPTHLIKTRGQQVTLRCSPKSGHDTVSWYQQALGQGPQFIFQYYEEEERQRGNFPDRFSGHQFPNYSSELNVNALLLGDSALYLCASSLEELAGSYNEQFFGPGTRLTVL.

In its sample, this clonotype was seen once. The CDR3 nucleotides are TGCAGCTATCCGGGACAGGGAGCCTACAATGAGCAGTTCTTC. Its protein product is CSYPGQGAYNEQFF. The rearrangement links TRBV29-1 to TRBJ2-1; 9 positions agree with TRBD1. The CDR3 has 14 amino acids. The V segment lost 8 bases and the J segment 2 bases; nucleotides outside the gene matches: 7. Germline CDR1 SQVTM, CDR2 ANQGSEA.

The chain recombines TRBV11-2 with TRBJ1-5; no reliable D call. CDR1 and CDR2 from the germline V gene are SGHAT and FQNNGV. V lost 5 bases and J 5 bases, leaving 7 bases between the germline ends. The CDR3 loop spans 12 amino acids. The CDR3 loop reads CASSDNYQPQHF. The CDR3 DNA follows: TGTGCCAGCAGCGACAACTATCAGCCCCAGCATTTT.